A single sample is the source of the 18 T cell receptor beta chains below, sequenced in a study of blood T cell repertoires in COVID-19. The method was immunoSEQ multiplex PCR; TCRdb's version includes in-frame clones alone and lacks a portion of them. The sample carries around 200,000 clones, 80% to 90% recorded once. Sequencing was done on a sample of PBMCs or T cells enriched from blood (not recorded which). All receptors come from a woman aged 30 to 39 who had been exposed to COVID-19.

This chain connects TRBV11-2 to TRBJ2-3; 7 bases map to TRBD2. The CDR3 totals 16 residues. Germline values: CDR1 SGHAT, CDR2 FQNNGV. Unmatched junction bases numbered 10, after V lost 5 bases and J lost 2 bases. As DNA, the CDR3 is TGTGCCAGCAGCCCCTGGGTGGGGGGGAACACAGATACGCAGTATTTT. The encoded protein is CASSPWVGGNTDTQYF.

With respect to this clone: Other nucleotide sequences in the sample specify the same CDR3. CDR3 protein: CASSLGTGGNQPQHF. The CDR3 DNA reads TGCGCCAGCAGCTTAGGGACAGGGGGAAATCAGCCCCAGCATTTT. The chain carries TRBV5-1 and TRBJ1-5, with 11 bases matching TRBD1. CDR1 is SGHRS and CDR2 is YFSETQ in the germline V gene. The CDR3 runs 15 residues. V lost 2 bases to trimming and J lost 4 bases; unmatched junction nucleotides: 2.

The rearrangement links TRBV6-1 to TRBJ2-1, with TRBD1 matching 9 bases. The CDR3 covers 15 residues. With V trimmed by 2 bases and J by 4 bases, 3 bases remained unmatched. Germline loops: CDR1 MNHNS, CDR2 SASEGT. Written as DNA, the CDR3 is TGTGCCAGCAGTGAACGGACAGGGGAATACAATGAGCAGTTCTTC. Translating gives CASSERTGEYNEQFF.

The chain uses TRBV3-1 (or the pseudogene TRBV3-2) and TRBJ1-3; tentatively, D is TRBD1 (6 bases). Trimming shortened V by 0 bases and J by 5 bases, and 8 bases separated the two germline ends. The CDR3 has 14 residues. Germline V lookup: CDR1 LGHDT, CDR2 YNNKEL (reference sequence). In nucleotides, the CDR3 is TGTGCCAGCAGCCAAGACCAGGGGAGAAACACCATATATTTT. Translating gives CASSQDQGRNTIYF.

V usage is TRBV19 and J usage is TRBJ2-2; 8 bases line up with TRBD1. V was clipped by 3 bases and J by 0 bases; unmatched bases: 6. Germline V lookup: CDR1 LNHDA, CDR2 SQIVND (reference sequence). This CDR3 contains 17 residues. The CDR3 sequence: CASSIPSGQANTGELFF. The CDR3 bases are TGTGCCAGTAGTATTCCGTCGGGACAGGCGAACACCGGGGAGCTGTTTTTT.

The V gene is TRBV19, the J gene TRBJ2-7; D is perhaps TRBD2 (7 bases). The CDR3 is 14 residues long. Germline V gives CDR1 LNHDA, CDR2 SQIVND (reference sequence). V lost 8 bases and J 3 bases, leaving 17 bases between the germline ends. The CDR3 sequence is CASGITGRGYEQYF. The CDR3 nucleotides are TGTGCCAGTGGAATTACAGGGAGGGGCTACGAGCAGTACTTC. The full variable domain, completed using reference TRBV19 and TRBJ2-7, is DGGITQSPKYLFRKEGQNVTLSCEQNLNHDAMYWYRQDPGQGLRLIYYSQIVNDFQKGDIAEGYSVSREKKESFPLTVTSAQKNPTAFYLCASGITGRGYEQYFGPGTRLTVT.

The CDR3 region has the DNA TGTGCCTGGAGGGTAACAGGAGTTGGCTACACCTTC. It encodes CAWRVTGVGYTF. The V and J genes are TRBV30 and TRBJ1-2, with D perhaps TRBD1 (5 bases). Deletions cut 3 bases from V and 7 bases from J, with 12 bases between. The CDR3 loop spans 12 amino acids. The V gene's germline CDR1 is GTSNPN and CDR2 SVGIG (reference sequence).

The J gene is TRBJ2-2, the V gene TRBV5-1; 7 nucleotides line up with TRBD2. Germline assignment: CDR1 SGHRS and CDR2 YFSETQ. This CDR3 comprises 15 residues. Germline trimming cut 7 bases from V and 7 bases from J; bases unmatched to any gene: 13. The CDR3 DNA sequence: TGCGCCAGCGGCGGCCGGGCGGGGGAGATCGGGGAGCTGTTTTTT. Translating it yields CASGGRAGEIGELFF.

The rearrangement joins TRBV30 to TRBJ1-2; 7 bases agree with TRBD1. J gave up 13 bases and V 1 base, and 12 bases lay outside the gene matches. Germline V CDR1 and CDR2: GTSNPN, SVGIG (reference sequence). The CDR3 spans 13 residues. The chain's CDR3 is CAWSDAGGEGGTF. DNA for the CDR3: TGTGCCTGGAGTGACGCAGGGGGAGAAGGTGGCACCTTC.

The CDR3 is CAIGGQGALDEQFF. The CDR3 DNA sequence: TGTGCCATCGGGGGACAGGGGGCTCTCGATGAGCAGTTCTTC. The V and J genes are TRBV7-2 and TRBJ2-1, with 12 bases that match TRBD1. Germline V gene sequence: CDR1 SGHTA, CDR2 FQGNSA. The junction had 9 bases not matched to a gene; V was cut back by 10 bases and J by 8 bases. There are 14 residues in the CDR3.

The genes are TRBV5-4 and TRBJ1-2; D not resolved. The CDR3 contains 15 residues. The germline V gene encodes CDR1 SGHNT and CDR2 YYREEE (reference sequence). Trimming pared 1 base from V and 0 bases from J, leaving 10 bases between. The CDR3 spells CASSLSGGANYGYTF. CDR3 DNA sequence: TGTGCCAGCAGCTTGTCGGGAGGCGCTAACTATGGCTACACCTTC.

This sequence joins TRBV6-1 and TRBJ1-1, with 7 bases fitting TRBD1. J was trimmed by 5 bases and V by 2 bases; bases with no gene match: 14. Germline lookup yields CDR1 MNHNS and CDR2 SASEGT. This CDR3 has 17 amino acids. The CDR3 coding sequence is TGTGCCAGCAGTGAAAGCCGACAGGGCGGTTTGGGGACTGAAGCTTTCTTT. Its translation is CASSESRQGGLGTEAFF.

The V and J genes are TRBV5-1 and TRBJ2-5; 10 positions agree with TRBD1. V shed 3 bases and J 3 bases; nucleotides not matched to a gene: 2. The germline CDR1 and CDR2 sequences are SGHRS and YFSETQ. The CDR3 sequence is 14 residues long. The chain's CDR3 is CASSWGQGKETQYF. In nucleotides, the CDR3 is TGCGCCAGCAGCTGGGGACAGGGGAAAGAGACCCAGTACTTC. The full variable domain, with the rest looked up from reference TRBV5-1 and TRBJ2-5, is KAGVTQTPRYLIKTRGQQVTLSCSPISGHRSVSWYQQTPGQGLQFLFEYFSETQRNKGNFPGRFSGRQFSNSRSEMNVSTLELGDSALYLCASSWGQGKETQYFGPGTRLLVL.

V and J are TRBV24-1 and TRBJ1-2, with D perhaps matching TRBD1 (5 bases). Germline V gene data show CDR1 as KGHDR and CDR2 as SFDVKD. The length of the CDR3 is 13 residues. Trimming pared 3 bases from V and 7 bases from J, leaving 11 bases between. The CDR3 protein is CATSDQGKGGYTF. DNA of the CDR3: TGTGCCACCAGTGATCAGGGTAAAGGTGGCTACACCTTC.

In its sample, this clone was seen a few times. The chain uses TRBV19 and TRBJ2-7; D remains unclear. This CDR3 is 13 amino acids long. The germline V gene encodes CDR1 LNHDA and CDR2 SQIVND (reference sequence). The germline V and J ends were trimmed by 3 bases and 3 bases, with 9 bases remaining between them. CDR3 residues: CASSMWADYEQYF. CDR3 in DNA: TGTGCCAGTAGTATGTGGGCCGACTACGAGCAGTACTTC.

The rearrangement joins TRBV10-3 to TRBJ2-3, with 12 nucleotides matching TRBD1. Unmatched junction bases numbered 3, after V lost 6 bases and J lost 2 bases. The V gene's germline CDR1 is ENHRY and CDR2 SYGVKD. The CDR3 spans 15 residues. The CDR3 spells CAISSGQGATDTQYF. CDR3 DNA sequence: TGTGCCATCAGCTCGGGACAGGGGGCCACAGATACGCAGTATTTT.

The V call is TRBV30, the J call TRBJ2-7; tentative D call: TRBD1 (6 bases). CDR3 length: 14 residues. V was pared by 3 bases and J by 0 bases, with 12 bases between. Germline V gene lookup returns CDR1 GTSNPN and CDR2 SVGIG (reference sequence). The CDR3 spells CAWSADRNSYEQYF. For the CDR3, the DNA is TGTGCCTGGAGCGCTGACAGGAACTCCTACGAGCAGTACTTC.

DNA for the CDR3: TGTGCCAGCAGCCGGGGAACGCGTGAGCAGTACTTC. Translated, it gives CASSRGTREQYF. This chain joins TRBV25-1 and TRBJ2-7; TRBD2 is a possible D gene (5 bases). Germline-derived CDR1 and CDR2 are MGHDK and SYGVNS. This CDR3 is 12 amino acids long. Trimming cost V 6 bases and J 7 bases, with 13 bases left between them.